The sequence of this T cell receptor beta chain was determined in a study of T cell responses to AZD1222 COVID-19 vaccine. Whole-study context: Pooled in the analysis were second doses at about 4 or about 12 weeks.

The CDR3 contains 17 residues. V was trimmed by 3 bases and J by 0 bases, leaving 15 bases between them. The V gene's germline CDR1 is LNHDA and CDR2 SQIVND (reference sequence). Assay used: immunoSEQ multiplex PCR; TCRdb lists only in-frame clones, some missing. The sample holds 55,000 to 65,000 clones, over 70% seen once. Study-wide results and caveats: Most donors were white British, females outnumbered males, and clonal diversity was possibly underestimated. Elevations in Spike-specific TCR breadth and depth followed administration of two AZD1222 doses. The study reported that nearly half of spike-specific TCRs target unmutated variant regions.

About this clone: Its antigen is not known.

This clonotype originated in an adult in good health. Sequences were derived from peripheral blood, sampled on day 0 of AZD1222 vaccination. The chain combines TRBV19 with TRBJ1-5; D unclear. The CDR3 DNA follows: TGTGCCAGTAGTATTGGCCCGATATTTGTTAGCAATCAGCCCCAGCATTTT. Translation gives CASSIGPIFVSNQPQHF.